This T cell receptor (beta chain) stems from a study of T-cell reconstitution after alpha-beta-depleted transplantation in children. Study outcomes and limitations: Reportedly, roughly two months post-transplant, alpha-beta T cells arose from several hundred expanded graft clones. Counts and diversity of T cells one year after transplant came mostly from newly produced T cells. Some patients showed high day-60 TCRbeta diversity, which derived from surviving recipient T cells and thymic progenitors.

As it was prepared, the TCRbeta library received unique molecular identifiers. TCRdb used MiXCR to reprocess the PCR reads, holding one entry per CDR3 protein. Found here are 150,000 to 250,000 distinct CDR3 sequences, approximately 6% of them singletons; the top ten hold under 6%. For this clonotype: Antigen: not known.

This CDR3 has 20 amino acids. From germline, CDR1 is LNHNV and CDR2 YYDKDF (reference sequence). Trimming shortened V by 0 bases and J by 3 bases, and 26 bases separated the two germline ends. The genes are TRBV15 and TRBJ1-1; TRBD1 is a possible D gene (5 bases). The clonotype was recovered from a girl under three years old with combined immunodeficiency, due to receive a stem cell transplant. Sequencing used PBMCs, obtained before TCRalphabeta/CD19-depleted stem cell transplant. For the CDR3, the DNA is TGTGCCACCAGCAGAGATCGGCTTAGGGGCGCAGGACGCTTGGACACTGAAGCTTTCTTT. Translated: CATSRDRLRGAGRLDTEAFF.